This is a list of T cell receptor beta chains from one sample in a study of CD8 T cells in ankylosing spondylitis. TCRdb re-called the 5' RACE reads through MiXCR, storing one row per CDR3 protein. The repertoire holds 300,000 to 400,000 distinct CDR3 sequences, with 20% to 25% as singletons. The sample comprised blood, either unsorted or a sorted T cell fraction (not recorded which). These receptors all stem from a male donor with ankylosing spondylitis. CDR3s include the opening cysteine and the closing phenylalanine or tryptophan. Fields, in order: clone size, J gene, V gene, D gene, CDR3 protein, CDR3 DNA. A D gene is named only where the DNA matches it firmly. Only some rows state a clone size, as once, few, many or a class for expanded clones.

.,TRBJ2-5,TRBV29-1,.,CSAGMGLYQETQYF,TGCAGCGCTGGAATGGGACTCTACCAAGAGACCCAGTACTTC
few,TRBJ2-6,TRBV4-1,.,CASSQEGVSGANVLTF,TGCGCCAGCAGCCAAGAAGGAGTCTCTGGGGCCAACGTCCTGACTTTC
.,TRBJ1-4,TRBV5-1,TRBD1,CASSDRQGPNEKLFF,TGCGCCAGCAGCGACAGACAGGGGCCTAATGAAAAACTGTTTTTT
few,TRBJ1-6,TRBV3-1,.,CASSLGTFSGDSPLHF,TGTGCCAGCAGCCTCGGGACTTTTTCAGGGGACTCACCCCTCCACTTT
.,TRBJ1-2,TRBV29-1,.,CSVGGTPPRGYTF,TGCAGCGTGGGGGGGACCCCGCCTCGGGGCTACACCTTC
few,TRBJ2-3,TRBV28,.,CASSLRLLITDTQYF,TGTGCCAGCAGTTTACGTCTACTGATCACAGATACGCAGTATTTT
.,TRBJ2-1,TRBV7-2,.,CASSLAGRGHYNEQFF,TGTGCCAGCAGCTTAGCTGGGCGGGGACATTACAATGAGCAGTTCTTC
.,TRBJ2-2,TRBV6-1,.,CASTVDRSNTGELFF,TGTGCCAGCACTGTCGACAGATCGAACACCGGGGAGCTGTTTTTT
.,TRBJ2-1,TRBV6-1,TRBD2,CASSGTRFDNEQFF,TGTGCCAGCAGTGGGACTAGGTTCGACAATGAGCAGTTCTTC
.,TRBJ2-2,TRBV5-1,TRBD2,CASATSGVTGELFF,TGCGCCAGCGCCACTAGCGGGGTCACCGGGGAGCTGTTTTTT
few,TRBJ1-5,TRBV20-1,TRBD1,CSAGTGDYRNQPQHF,TGCAGTGCCGGGACAGGGGATTATCGCAATCAGCCCCAGCATTTT
.,TRBJ2-1,TRBV5-1,TRBD2,CASSLVLAGGSYNEQFF,TGCGCCAGCAGCTTGGTTCTAGCGGGAGGATCGTACAATGAGCAGTTCTTC
many,TRBJ2-1,TRBV7-2,.,CASSSLAGVGFF,TGTGCCAGCAGCTCTCTAGCTGGGGTCGGGTTCTTC
few,TRBJ2-5,TRBV2,.,CASSGRVETQYF,TGTGCCAGCAGTGGCAGGGTTGAGACCCAGTACTTC
few,TRBJ1-1,TRBV4-2,.,CASSQSENTEAFF,TGTGCCAGCAGCCAGTCGGAGAACACTGAAGCTTTCTTT
few,TRBJ1-5,TRBV7-8,.,CASSTIIQIRDSNQPQHF,TGTGCCAGCAGCACGATCATACAAATTAGGGATAGCAATCAGCCCCAGCATTTT
few,TRBJ1-2,TRBV25-1,TRBD1,CASSEFSRGRGYTF,TGTGCCAGCAGTGAATTTAGCAGGGGGCGTGGCTACACCTTC
.,TRBJ1-5,TRBV19,.,CASRFVQPNNQPQHF,TGTGCCAGTAGATTCGTACAGCCGAATAATCAGCCCCAGCATTTT
.,TRBJ2-1,TRBV7-7,TRBD2,CASSLFPSGDYNEQFF,TGTGCTAGCAGCTTATTTCCTAGCGGGGACTACAATGAGCAGTTCTTC
.,TRBJ1-2,TRBV21-1,.,CASSKGQYYGYTF,TGTGCCAGCAGCAAAGGGCAGTACTATGGCTACACCTTC
.,TRBJ2-7,TRBV29-1,TRBD2,CSAEGGRVPYEQYF,TGCAGCGCCGAGGGCGGGAGGGTCCCCTACGAGCAGTACTTC
few,TRBJ2-1,TRBV29-1,.,CSVGVNEQFF,TGCAGCGTTGGAGTCAATGAGCAGTTCTTC
.,TRBJ1-1,TRBV2,.,CASSDQKGREWNTEAFF,TGTGCCAGCAGTGACCAGAAGGGCCGAGAATGGAACACTGAAGCTTTCTTT
few,TRBJ1-5,TRBV28,.,CASSLRGGDHQPQHF,TGTGCCAGCAGTTTAAGAGGGGGTGATCATCAGCCCCAGCATTTT
.,TRBJ1-5,TRBV12-3/TRBV12-4,.,CASSPPPGNQPQHF,TGTGCCAGCAGTCCACCGCCCGGTAATCAGCCCCAGCATTTT
.,TRBJ2-2,TRBV11-3,.,CASEPRGRTTGELFF,TGTGCCAGCGAACCGCGGGGGCGCACCACCGGGGAGCTGTTTTTT
.,TRBJ2-2,TRBV6-4,.,CASSRNWGSPGELFF,TGTGCCAGCAGCCGAAACTGGGGGTCACCCGGGGAGCTGTTTTTT
.,TRBJ2-1,TRBV15,TRBD1,CATSRGGQGGGEQFF,TGTGCCACCAGCAGAGGAGGACAGGGAGGTGGTGAGCAGTTCTTC
few,TRBJ2-1,TRBV27,.,CASSTPTRSAYNEQFF,TGTGCCAGCAGTACCCCGACTAGATCTGCCTACAATGAGCAGTTCTTC
few,TRBJ2-3,TRBV3-1,.,CASSQGRYTDTQYF,TGTGCCAGCAGCCAAGGAAGATACACAGATACGCAGTATTTT
few,TRBJ1-2,TRBV5-6,.,CASSFSANYGYTF,TGTGCCAGCAGCTTTTCGGCTAACTATGGCTACACCTTC
few,TRBJ2-1,TRBV5-1,.,CASSLGPGLMNEQFF,TGCGCCAGCAGCTTGGGGCCCGGGCTCATGAATGAGCAGTTCTTC
few,TRBJ2-7,TRBV7-9,TRBD1,CASSLGWDRGTGEQYF,TGTGCCAGCAGCTTAGGGTGGGACAGGGGAACAGGCGAGCAGTACTTC
few,TRBJ2-7,TRBV30,.,CAWSDGEAGYF,TGTGCCTGGAGCGATGGGGAAGCCGGCTACTTC
.,TRBJ1-5,TRBV18,.,CASSPLAGVGQPQHF,TGTGCCAGCTCACCATTGGCGGGGGTCGGTCAGCCCCAGCATTTT
once,TRBJ2-1,TRBV4-3,TRBD1,CASSQLTGTGDNEQFF,TGCGCCAGCAGCCAACTCACCGGGACAGGAGACAATGAGCAGTTCTTC
few,TRBJ2-3,TRBV3-1,.,CASSQKGVHTDTQYF,TGTGCCAGCAGCCAAAAGGGGGTACACACAGATACGCAGTATTTT
few,TRBJ2-5,TRBV3-1,.,CASSQGVRETQYF,TGTGCCAGCAGCCAAGGGGTCCGGGAGACCCAGTACTTC
.,TRBJ2-3,TRBV5-4,TRBD2,CASAPWPGTSSTDTQYF,TGTGCCAGCGCCCCCTGGCCAGGGACTAGCAGCACAGATACGCAGTATTTT
many,TRBJ2-1,TRBV29-1,.,CSALSRGNEQFF,TGCAGCGCCCTGAGCCGGGGGAATGAGCAGTTCTTC